This T cell receptor (beta chain) is drawn from a study of beta chain features in type 1 diabetes. This clone was seen a handful of times. Its specificity is unknown. Regarding the study as a whole: Patients with type 1 diabetes carried fewer insertions and had more deletions at their VDJ junctions. In comparison with healthy donors, patients had naive, central memory and Treg TCRB repertoires that appeared more similar. Small HLA sub-analyses could not settle whether HLA shapes TCRB rearrangement. Moderate but significant shortening of TCRB CDR3s was recorded in all four CD4+ subsets from Type 1 diabetes patients.

A single heparinised blood sample, averaging around 0.11 L, was obtained per donor. The V and J ends lost 6 bases and 1 base respectively, with 12 bases between them. Germline V lookup: CDR1 MNHEY, CDR2 SMNVEV (reference sequence). This CDR3 spans 15 amino acids. Expressed TCRB transcripts were sequenced because the isolated RNA had all been reverse transcribed beforehand. This table comes from immunoSEQ multiplex PCR, and its TCRdb copy is limited to in-frame clones, with some not included. The table lists around 340,000 clones, roughly 8.8% of them singletons. The chain couples TRBV27 to TRBJ2-2; TRBD1 might be the D (6 bases). Material for sequencing was central memory CD4+ T cells from blood. The sequence came from a man aged 25-45 years with type 1 diabetes. CDR3 in DNA: TGTGCCAGCAGCCATGACAGGCGGAACACCGGGGAGCTGTTTTTT. Translated, it gives CASSHDRRNTGELFF.